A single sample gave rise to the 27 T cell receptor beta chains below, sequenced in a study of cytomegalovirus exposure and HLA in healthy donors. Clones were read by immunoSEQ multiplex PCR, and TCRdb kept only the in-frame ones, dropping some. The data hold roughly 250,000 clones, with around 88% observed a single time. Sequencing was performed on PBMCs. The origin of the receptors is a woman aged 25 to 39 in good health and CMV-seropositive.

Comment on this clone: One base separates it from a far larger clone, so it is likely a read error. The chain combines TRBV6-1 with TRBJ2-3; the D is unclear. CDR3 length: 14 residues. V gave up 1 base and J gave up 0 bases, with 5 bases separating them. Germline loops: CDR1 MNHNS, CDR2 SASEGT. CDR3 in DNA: TGTGCCAGCAGTGAAGTCCCTAGCACAGATACGCAGTATTTT. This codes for CASSEVPSTDTQYF.

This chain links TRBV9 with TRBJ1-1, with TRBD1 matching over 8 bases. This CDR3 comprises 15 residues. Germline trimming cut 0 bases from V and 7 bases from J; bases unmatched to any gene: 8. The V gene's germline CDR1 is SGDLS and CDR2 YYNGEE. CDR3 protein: CASSVGQGARGEAFF. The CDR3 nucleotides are TGTGCCAGCAGCGTAGGTCAGGGGGCGCGAGGTGAAGCTTTCTTT.

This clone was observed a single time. The CDR3 bases are TGTGCCAGCAGCTTCCCACAGGGCCAAGAGACCCAGTACTTC. Amino acids: CASSFPQGQETQYF. The V and J genes are TRBV5-5 and TRBJ2-5, with D tentatively TRBD1 (6 bases). CDR3 length equals 14 residues. The germline gives CDR1 SGHKS, CDR2 YYEKEE (reference sequence). Trimming cost V 2 bases and J 1 base, with 9 bases left between them.

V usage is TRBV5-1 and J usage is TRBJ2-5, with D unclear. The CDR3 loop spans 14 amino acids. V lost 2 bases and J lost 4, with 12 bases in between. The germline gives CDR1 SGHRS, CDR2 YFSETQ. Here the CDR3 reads CASSFGVVRETQYF. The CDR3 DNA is TGCGCCAGCAGCTTCGGTGTAGTTAGAGAGACCCAGTACTTC.

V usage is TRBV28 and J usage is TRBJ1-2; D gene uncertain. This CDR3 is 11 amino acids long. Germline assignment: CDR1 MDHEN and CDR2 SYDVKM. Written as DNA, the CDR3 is TGTGTGACAACTCAAAACTATGGCTACACCTTC. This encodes CVTTQNYGYTF.

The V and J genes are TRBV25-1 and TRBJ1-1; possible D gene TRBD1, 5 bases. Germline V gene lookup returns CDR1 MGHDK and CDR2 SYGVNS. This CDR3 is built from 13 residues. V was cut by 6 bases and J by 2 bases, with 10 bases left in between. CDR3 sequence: CASSQQGNTEAFF. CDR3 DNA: TGTGCCAGCAGCCAGCAGGGAAACACTGAAGCTTTCTTT.

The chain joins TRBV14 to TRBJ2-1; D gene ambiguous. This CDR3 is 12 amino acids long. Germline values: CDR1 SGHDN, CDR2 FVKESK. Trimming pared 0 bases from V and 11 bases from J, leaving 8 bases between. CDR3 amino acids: CASSQDGPQQFF. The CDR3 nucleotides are TGTGCCAGCAGCCAAGATGGCCCCCAGCAGTTCTTC.

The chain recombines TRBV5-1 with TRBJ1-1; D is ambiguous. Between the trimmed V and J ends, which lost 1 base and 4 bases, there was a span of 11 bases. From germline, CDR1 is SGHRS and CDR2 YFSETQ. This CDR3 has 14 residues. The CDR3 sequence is CASSLLYGSTEAFF. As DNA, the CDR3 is TGCGCCAGCAGCTTGTTGTACGGTAGCACTGAAGCTTTCTTT.

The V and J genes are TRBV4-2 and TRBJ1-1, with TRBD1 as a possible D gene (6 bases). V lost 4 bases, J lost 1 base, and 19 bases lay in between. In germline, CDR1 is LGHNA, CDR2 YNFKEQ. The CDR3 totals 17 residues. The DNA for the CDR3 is TGTGCCAGCAGCCCCGCGGGGGGGGCCAGTGGGAACACTGAAGCTTTCTTT. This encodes CASSPAGGASGNTEAFF.

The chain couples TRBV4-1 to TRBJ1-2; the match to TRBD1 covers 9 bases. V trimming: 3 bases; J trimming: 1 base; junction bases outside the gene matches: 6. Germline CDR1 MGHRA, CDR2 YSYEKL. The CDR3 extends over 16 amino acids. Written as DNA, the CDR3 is TGCGCCAGCAGCCACCTGGGACAGGGCCTTAACTATGGCTACACCTTC. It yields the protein CASSHLGQGLNYGYTF.

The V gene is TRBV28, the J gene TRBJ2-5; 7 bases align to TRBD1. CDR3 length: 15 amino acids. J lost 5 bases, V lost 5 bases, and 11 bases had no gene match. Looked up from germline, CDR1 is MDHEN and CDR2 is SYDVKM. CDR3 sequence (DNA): TGTGCCAGCAGTGATGCGACAGGGTCCGAGGAGACCCAGTACTTC. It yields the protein CASSDATGSEETQYF.

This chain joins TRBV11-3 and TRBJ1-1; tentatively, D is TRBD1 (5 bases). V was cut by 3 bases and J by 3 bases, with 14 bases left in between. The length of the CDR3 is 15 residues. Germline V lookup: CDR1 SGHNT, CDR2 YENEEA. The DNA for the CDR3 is TGTGCCAGCAGCTTCCGCCCAGGGATGGACACTGAAGCTTTCTTT. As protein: CASSFRPGMDTEAFF.

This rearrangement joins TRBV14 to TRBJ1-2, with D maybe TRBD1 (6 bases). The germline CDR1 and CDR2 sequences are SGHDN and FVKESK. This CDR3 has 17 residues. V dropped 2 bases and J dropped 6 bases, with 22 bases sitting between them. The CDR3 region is CASSQTIMAGARNGYTF. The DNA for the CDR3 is TGTGCCAGCAGCCAAACCATAATGGCAGGGGCGAGGAATGGCTACACCTTC.

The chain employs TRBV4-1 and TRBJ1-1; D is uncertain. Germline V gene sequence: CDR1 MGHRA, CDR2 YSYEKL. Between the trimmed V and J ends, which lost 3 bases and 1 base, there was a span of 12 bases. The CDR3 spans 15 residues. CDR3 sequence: CASSQPGERNTEAFF. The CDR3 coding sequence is TGCGCCAGCAGCCAGCCGGGAGAGAGGAACACTGAAGCTTTCTTT.

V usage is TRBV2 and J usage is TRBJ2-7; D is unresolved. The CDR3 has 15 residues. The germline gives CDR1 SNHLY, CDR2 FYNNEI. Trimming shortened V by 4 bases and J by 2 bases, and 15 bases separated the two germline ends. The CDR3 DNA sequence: TGTGCCAGCAGTGGGAGAACGTTGGCTACCTACGAGCAGTACTTC. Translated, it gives CASSGRTLATYEQYF.

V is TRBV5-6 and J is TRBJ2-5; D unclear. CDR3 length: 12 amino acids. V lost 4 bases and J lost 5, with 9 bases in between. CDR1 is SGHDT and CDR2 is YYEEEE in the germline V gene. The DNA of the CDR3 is TGTGCCAGCAGCGCCGGGTTGGAGACCCAGTACTTC. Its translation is CASSAGLETQYF.

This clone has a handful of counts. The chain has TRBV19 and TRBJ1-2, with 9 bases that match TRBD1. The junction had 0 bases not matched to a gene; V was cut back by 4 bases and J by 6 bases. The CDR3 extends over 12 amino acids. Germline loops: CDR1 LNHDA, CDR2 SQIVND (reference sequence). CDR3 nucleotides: TGTGCCAGTAGTAGGGACAGGGATGGCTACACCTTC. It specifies CASSRDRDGYTF. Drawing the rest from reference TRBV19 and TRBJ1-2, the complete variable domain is DGGITQSPKYLFRKEGQNVTLSCEQNLNHDAMYWYRQDPGQGLRLIYYSQIVNDFQKGDIAEGYSVSREKKESFPLTVTSAQKNPTAFYLCASSRDRDGYTFGSGTRLTVV.

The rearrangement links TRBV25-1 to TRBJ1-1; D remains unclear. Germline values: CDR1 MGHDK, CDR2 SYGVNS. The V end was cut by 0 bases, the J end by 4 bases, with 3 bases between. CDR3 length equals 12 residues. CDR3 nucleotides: TGTGCCAGCAGTGAATACAGCACTGAAGCTTTCTTT. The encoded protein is CASSEYSTEAFF.

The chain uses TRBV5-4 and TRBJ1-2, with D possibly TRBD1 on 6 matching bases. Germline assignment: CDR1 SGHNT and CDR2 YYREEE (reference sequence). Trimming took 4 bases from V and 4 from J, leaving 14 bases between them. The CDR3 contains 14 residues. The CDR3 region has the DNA TGTGCCAGCAGCCAACAACAGGGTAGCTATGGCTACACCTTC. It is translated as CASSQQQGSYGYTF.

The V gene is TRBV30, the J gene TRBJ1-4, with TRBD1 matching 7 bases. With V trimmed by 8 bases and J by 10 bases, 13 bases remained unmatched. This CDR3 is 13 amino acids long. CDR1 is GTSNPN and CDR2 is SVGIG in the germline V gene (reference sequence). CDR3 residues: CARQGGTQGKLFF. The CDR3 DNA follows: TGTGCCCGACAGGGCGGGACCCAGGGAAAACTGTTTTTT.

Written as DNA, the CDR3 is TGTGCCAGCAGCCCCAAGGTCGCGGTCTTAACCCACGAGCAGTACTTC. It is translated as CASSPKVAVLTHEQYF. This chain joins TRBV5-4 and TRBJ2-7; D unresolved. The V gene lost 4 bases and the J gene lost 5 bases, with 22 bases spanning the gap. The CDR3 is 16 amino acids. Germline CDR1 SGHNT, CDR2 YYREEE (reference sequence).

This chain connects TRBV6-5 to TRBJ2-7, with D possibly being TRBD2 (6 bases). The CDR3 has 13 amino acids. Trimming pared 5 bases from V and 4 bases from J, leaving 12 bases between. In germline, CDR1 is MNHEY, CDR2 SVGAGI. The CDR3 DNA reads TGTGCCAGCAGTCCCGGGAGTGGTTACGAGCAGTACTTC. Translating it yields CASSPGSGYEQYF.

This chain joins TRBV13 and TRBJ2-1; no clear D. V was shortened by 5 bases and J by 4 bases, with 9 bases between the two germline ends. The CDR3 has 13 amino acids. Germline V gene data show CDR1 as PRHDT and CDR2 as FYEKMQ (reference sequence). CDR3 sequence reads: CASSPLAYNEQFF. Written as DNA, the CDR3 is TGTGCCAGCAGCCCTCTGGCATACAATGAGCAGTTCTTC. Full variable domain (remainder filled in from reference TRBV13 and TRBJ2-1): AAGVIQSPRHLIKEKRETATLKCYPIPRHDTVYWYQQGPGQDPQFLISFYEKMQSDKGSIPDRFSAQQFSDYHSELNMSSLELGDSALYFCASSPLAYNEQFFGPGTRLTVL.

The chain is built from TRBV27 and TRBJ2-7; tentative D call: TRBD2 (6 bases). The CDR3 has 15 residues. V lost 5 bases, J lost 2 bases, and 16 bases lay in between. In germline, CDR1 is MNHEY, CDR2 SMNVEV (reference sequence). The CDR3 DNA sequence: TGTGCCAGCAGTCGTGGGCGGGGCTTAACCTACGAGCAGTACTTC. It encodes CASSRGRGLTYEQYF.

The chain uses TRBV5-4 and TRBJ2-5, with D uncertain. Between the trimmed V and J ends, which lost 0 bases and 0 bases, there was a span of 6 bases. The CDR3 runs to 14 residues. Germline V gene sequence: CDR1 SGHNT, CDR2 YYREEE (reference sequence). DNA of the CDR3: TGTGCCAGCAGCTTGGTCGGGTACCAAGAGACCCAGTACTTC. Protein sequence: CASSLVGYQETQYF.

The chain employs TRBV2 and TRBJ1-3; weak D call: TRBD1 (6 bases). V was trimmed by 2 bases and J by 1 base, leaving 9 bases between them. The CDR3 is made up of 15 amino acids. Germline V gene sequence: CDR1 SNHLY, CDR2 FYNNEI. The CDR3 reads CASSEWGTSGNTIYF. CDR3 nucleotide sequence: TGTGCCAGCAGTGAATGGGGGACATCTGGAAACACCATATATTTT.

The CDR3: CASSLGTSGFNEQFF. For the CDR3, the DNA is TGTGCCAGCAGCTTGGGGACTAGCGGTTTCAATGAGCAGTTCTTC. The chain uses TRBV5-8 and TRBJ2-1; 10 bases match TRBD2. The J segment lost 6 bases and the V segment lost 0 bases, leaving 3 bases of the junction unmatched. CDR1 is SGHTS and CDR2 is YDEGEE in the germline V gene. This CDR3 contains 15 residues.